The source of this T cell receptor beta chain is a study of blood T cell repertoires in COVID-19. Study background: Sites in the United States, Italy and Spain provided acute and convalescent COVID-19 samples. PBMCs, B-cell-depleted T cells, or T cells were the source of the cDNA or gDNA that made up the material.

V gave up 3 bases and J gave up 5 bases, with 13 bases separating them. From germline, CDR1 is WNHNN and CDR2 SYGVQD (reference sequence). The CDR3 is 14 amino acids. Per the study methods: Amplification with reference gene primers provided the estimates of nucleated cell counts. Repertoires were generated with immunoSEQ multiplex PCR, while TCRdb's copy carries only in-frame clones and drops some. V and J calls and clone size come straight from that table; D and trimming were deduced from the DNA. The data contain some 200,000 clones, 75% to 80% of them singletons. Sequenced material: peripheral blood. The J gene is TRBJ1-1, the V gene TRBV10-1, with a tentative D call TRBD1 (5 bases). This TCR was recovered from an older woman with acute or convalescent COVID-19. In DNA form, the CDR3 reads TGCGCCAGCAGTGATTCGGGGGGTCGGACTGAAGCTTTCTTT. As protein: CASSDSGGRTEAFF.